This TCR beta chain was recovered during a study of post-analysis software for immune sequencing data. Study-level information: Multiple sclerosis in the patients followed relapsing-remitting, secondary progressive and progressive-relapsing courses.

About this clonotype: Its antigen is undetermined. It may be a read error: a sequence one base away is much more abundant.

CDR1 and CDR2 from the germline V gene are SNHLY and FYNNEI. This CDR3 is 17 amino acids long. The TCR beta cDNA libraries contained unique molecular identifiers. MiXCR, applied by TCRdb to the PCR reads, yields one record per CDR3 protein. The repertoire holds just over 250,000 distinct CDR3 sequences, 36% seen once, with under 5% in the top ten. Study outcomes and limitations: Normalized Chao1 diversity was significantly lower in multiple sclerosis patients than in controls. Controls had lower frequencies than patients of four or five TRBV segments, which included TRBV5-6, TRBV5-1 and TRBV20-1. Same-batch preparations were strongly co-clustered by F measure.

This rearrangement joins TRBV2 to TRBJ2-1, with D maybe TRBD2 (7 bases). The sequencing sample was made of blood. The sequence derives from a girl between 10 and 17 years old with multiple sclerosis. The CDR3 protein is CVSAWGLAVRMVNEQFF. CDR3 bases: TGTGTCAGCGCCTGGGGGCTAGCGGTGAGAATGGTGAATGAGCAGTTCTTC.